This T cell receptor beta chain stems from a study of OX40 agonist ivuxolimab in advanced cancers. Germline CDR1 is ENHRY and CDR2 is SYGVKD. V lost 4 bases and J 4 bases, leaving 10 bases between the germline ends. The CDR3 is made up of 13 amino acids. Data came from immunoSEQ multiplex PCR; TCRdb stores just in-frame clones and leaves some out. The table has approximately 58,000 clones, about 81% seen once. The sequenced sample was CD4+ or CD8+ T cells sorted from blood, obtained in a trial of the OX40 agonist ivuxolimab. The chain joins TRBV10-3 to TRBJ1-1; D is unresolved. The TCR sequence derives from an adult with an advanced solid tumor such as melanoma, head and neck, liver or kidney cancer. CDR3 nucleotide sequence: TGTGCCATCAGTGGCGCTCTGACCACTGAAGCTTTCTTT. It yields the protein CAISGALTTEAFF.